This TCR beta chain was captured in a study of response to subunit inactivated influenza vaccine. General study results and limits: With each seasonal influenza vaccination, the authors suggested, few new T cells are recruited.

TCRdb ran MiXCR on the RT-PCR reads and lists one entry per CDR3 protein. The data contain hundreds of thousands of distinct CDR3 sequences, approximately 24% of them seen just once; the ten biggest clones take up 1.5% to 2%. As to this clonotype: The antigen is undetermined.

Germline V gives CDR1 LGHDT, CDR2 YNNKEL (reference sequence). The J segment lost 0 bases and the V segment lost 2 bases, leaving 10 bases of the junction unmatched. The CDR3 is made up of 18 amino acids. The chain carries TRBV3-1 and TRBJ1-1; 9 bases are shared with TRBD1. The sample here was CD4+ T cells sorted from PBMCs, taken 4 to 6 days after vaccination. This TCR was recovered from a man between 50 and 59 years old who received an inactivated influenza vaccine. The CDR3 sequence is CASSQYIPGQGMNTEAFF. The CDR3 DNA sequence: TGTGCCAGCAGCCAATACATACCGGGACAGGGAATGAACACTGAAGCTTTCTTT.